The rows below give T cell receptor beta chains drawn from one sample of a study of somatic mutations in cytotoxic T cells in rheumatoid arthritis. Method: immunoSEQ multiplex PCR; TCRdb's copy keeps in-frame clones and lacks some. The repertoire consists of more than 8,000 clones, with around 89% occurring once and the leading ten covering 0.95% to 1.4%. The sample taken for sequencing was CD4+ T cells sorted from blood. Receptors were obtained from a woman in her late teens or twenties with rheumatoid arthritis. The conserved cysteine and the conserved F or W are not part of the CDR3 here.

CDR3: ASSISQGRPDTQY
V: TRBV19
J: TRBJ2-3

CDR3: ASTNSLGRRTYEQY
V: TRBV5-5
J: TRBJ2-7

CDR3: ASRPQLSATNEKLF
V: TRBV6-6
J: TRBJ1-4

CDR3: ASSIQGGTRNYGYT
V: TRBV19
J: TRBJ1-2

CDR3: ASSQHTTGTSGALQETQY
V: TRBV4-3
J: TRBJ2-5

CDR3: ASSLGQGGPGNIQY
V: TRBV5-1
J: TRBJ2-4

CDR3: SALGQGGTEAF
V: TRBV29-1
J: TRBJ1-1

CDR3: ASSSPGTSGYNEQF
V: TRBV11-3
J: TRBJ2-1

CDR3: ASSQAWTGGETQY
V: TRBV4-3
J: TRBJ2-5

CDR3: ASSFDPSRNEQF
V: TRBV11-3
J: TRBJ2-1

CDR3: ATSNLQGWGSNQPQH
V: TRBV15
J: TRBJ1-5

CDR3: ASSFGAANYGYT
V: TRBV7-2
J: TRBJ1-2

CDR3: ASSLLLGGVYEQY
V: TRBV5-1
J: TRBJ2-7

CDR3: ASIEGGTGNTIY
V: TRBV28
J: TRBJ1-3

CDR3: ASSSGQGGNGYT
V: TRBV5-1
J: TRBJ1-2

CDR3: ASSPGTSGRPYYNEQF
V: TRBV14
J: TRBJ2-1

CDR3: ASCPQQGGNYGYT
V: TRBV28
J: TRBJ1-2

CDR3: ASSLPGQGTEKLF
V: TRBV21-1
J: TRBJ1-4

CDR3: ASTLLAGGSDTQY
V: TRBV5-1
J: TRBJ2-3

CDR3: ASSFQVRDSPLH
V: TRBV7-9
J: TRBJ1-6

CDR3: AISESVGVQNQPQH
V: TRBV10-3
J: TRBJ1-5

CDR3: ASRTINTGELF
V: TRBV5-5
J: TRBJ2-2

CDR3: ASSQGSGGRVTGELF
V: TRBV4-3
J: TRBJ2-2

CDR3: ASSQMSGGRHNEQF
V: TRBV7-9
J: TRBJ2-1

CDR3: ASSQGSGVYEQY
V: TRBV4-1
J: .

CDR3: ASSIDRDSPLH
V: TRBV19
J: TRBJ1-6

CDR3: ASTLRGQGYGYT
V: TRBV6-5
J: TRBJ1-2

CDR3: AISDRPRGSRGNTIY
V: TRBV10-3
J: TRBJ1-3

CDR3: ASSFSGAGSYTGELF
V: TRBV11-2
J: TRBJ2-2

CDR3: ASSQLSGAYTDTQY
V: TRBV14
J: TRBJ2-3

CDR3: ASTVTSGSLNNEQF
V: TRBV7-2
J: TRBJ2-1

CDR3: ASSSSGGPLGGELF
V: TRBV7-3
J: TRBJ2-2

CDR3: ASSLDLAGNEKLF
V: TRBV11-1
J: TRBJ1-4

CDR3: ASSRESPLAKNIQY
V: TRBV5-4
J: TRBJ2-4

CDR3: AWSPTGRQPQH
V: TRBV30
J: TRBJ1-5

CDR3: ASSAWGLAGQETQY
V: TRBV9
J: TRBJ2-5

CDR3: AWSVQGTGTGELF
V: TRBV30
J: TRBJ2-2

CDR3: ASSFLGLAGVGANVLT
V: TRBV5-8
J: TRBJ2-6

CDR3: ASSLEGSYGYT
V: TRBV28
J: TRBJ1-2

CDR3: ASSLGDNPIYGYT
V: TRBV5-6
J: TRBJ1-2

CDR3: ASSQDREVFRLRGDSYNEQF
V: TRBV4-2
J: TRBJ2-1

CDR3: ASSWGGQGTGELF
V: TRBV11-2
J: TRBJ2-2

CDR3: ASSVGAGSNEKLF
V: TRBV9
J: TRBJ1-4

CDR3: ASRSGTDYGYT
V: TRBV7-8
J: TRBJ1-2

CDR3: ASSPPGQGAGELF
V: TRBV6-1
J: TRBJ2-2

CDR3: ASSFDRAGEQY
V: TRBV7-2
J: TRBJ2-7

CDR3: AISGDRGNNEKLF
V: TRBV10-3
J: TRBJ1-4